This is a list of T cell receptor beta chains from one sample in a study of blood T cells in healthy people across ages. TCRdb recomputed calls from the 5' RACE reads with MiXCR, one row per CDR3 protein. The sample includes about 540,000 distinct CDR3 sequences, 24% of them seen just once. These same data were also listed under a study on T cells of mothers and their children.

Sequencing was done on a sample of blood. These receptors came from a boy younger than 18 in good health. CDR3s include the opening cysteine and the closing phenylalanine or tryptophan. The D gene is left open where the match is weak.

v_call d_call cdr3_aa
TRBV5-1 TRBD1 CASSTAGRDRAPRGNNEQFF
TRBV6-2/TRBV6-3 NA CASSYSLSAPGQYF
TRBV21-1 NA CASNLGRGSCHEQFF
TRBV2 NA CASRPGPRVGPQHF
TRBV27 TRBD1 CASGFDRGFNEQYF
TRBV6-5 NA CASSQDTGNFIQYF
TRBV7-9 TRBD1 CASSTIPGQGRNEQYF
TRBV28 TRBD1 CASLVPMDRTYGYTF
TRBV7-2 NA CASSFTGTARSPLHF
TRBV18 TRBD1 CASSSGTGVLGAVAEAFF
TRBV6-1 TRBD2 CANSVGTGGPPGEQYF
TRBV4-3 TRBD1 CASSQEVRTGRSPLHF
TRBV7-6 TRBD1 CASSLVERRAGGYNEQFF
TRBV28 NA CASSPGEGWTDTQYF
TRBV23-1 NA CASSLTQVPERELFF
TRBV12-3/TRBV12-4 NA CAITKGLYNEQFF
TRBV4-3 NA CASSGNRHEAFF
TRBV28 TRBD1 CASNPRGRVLTDTQYF
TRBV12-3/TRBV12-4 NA CASIPSSGLYEQYF
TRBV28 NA CASSERPRSDSYEQYF
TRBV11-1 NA CASSFKRNNEQFF
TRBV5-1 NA CASSPGHTNSGNTIYF
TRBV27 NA CASSWGAGSTEAFF
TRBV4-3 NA CASSQDLASYTGELFF
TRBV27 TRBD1 CASRTSRDRGRVPDEQYF
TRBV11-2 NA CASSLTEVLAKNIQYF
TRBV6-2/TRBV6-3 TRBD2 CASSYTPSGRYEQYF
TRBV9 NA CASSPPGTSYNEQFF
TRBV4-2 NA CASSQDLSSQETQYF